This paragraph reports one T cell receptor beta chain. At the DNA level, this CDR3 is encoded by other sequences in the same sample as well. This specimen comes from a study of T cell changes during pregnancy in multiple sclerosis. Only in-frame clones appear in the TCRdb table, and some are missing; sequencing was by immunoSEQ multiplex PCR. This table holds 45,000 to 60,000 clones, 92% found once. There are 12 residues in the CDR3. V lost 7 bases and J 0 bases, leaving 9 bases between the germline ends. Germline CDR1 reads SQVTM; CDR2 reads ANQGSEA. This receptor was taken from a female donor with multiple sclerosis, enrolled in a pregnancy study. The chain is built from TRBV29-1 and TRBJ1-1; D is possibly TRBD1 (5 bases). The sample in question was CD4+ T cells from peripheral blood mononuclear cells, obtained in the second trimester of pregnancy. The DNA of the CDR3 is TGCAGCGGGGGCCAGATGAACACTGAAGCTTTCTTT. Amino acid sequence: CSGGQMNTEAFF.